These 27 T cell receptor beta chains were all obtained from the same sample, sequenced in a study of T cell changes during pregnancy in multiple sclerosis. The table came from immunoSEQ multiplex PCR; TCRdb's copy has only in-frame clones and leaves some out. Seen here are about 59,000 clones, 93% observed once, and the top ten hold approximately 0.35%. The specimen was CD4+ T cells from peripheral blood mononuclear cells, collected before pregnancy. The receptors come from a female donor with multiple sclerosis, enrolled in a pregnancy study.

The gene calls are TRBV7-2 and TRBJ2-5, with 9 positions matching TRBD1. Germline V gives CDR1 SGHTA, CDR2 FQGNSA. V shed 3 bases and J 5 bases; nucleotides not matched to a gene: 7. The CDR3 loop spans 15 amino acids. CDR3 residues: CASSFVPGTGETQYF. CDR3 nucleotide sequence: TGTGCCAGCAGCTTTGTACCCGGGACAGGGGAGACCCAGTACTTC.

The chain uses TRBV2 and TRBJ2-5; 10 nucleotides line up with TRBD2. The CDR3 is 13 residues long. Per the germline V gene, CDR1 is SNHLY and CDR2 is FYNNEI. V dropped 9 bases and J dropped 4; count of bases not matched to a gene: 5. In nucleotides, the CDR3 is TGTGCCAGTAGCGGGGGGCGGATAGAGACCCAGTACTTC. Its translation is CASSGGRIETQYF. Full variable domain (outside the CDR3, taken from reference TRBV2 and TRBJ2-5): EPEVTQTPSHQVTQMGQEVILRCVPISNHLYFYWYRQILGQKVEFLVSFYNNEISEKSEIFDDQFSVERPDGSNFTLKIRSTKLEDSAMYFCASSGGRIETQYFGPGTRLLVL.

This chain connects TRBV5-1 to TRBJ2-5, with no clear D. The J call is doubtful: the DNA matches TRBJ2-7 better. Germline CDR1 SGHRS, CDR2 YFSETQ. This CDR3 is built from 14 residues. CDR3 sequence (DNA): TGCGCCAGCAGCTTGGCTTGGAGCTCCTACGAGCAGTACTTC. Encoded protein: CASSLAWSSYEQYF.

Many counts were recorded for this clone. The chain recombines TRBV4-1 with TRBJ1-5; no reliable D call. CDR3 length: 15 residues. The germline V gene has CDR1 MGHRA and CDR2 YSYEKL. Trimming shortened V by 1 base and J by 2 bases, and 9 bases separated the two germline ends. The CDR3 protein is CASSQGQGGNQPQHF. CDR3 coding DNA: TGCGCCAGCAGCCAAGGACAAGGCGGCAATCAGCCCCAGCATTTT.

The chain recombines TRBV27 with TRBJ2-7; D gene uncertain. With 6 bases removed from V and 2 bases from J, the gap between germline ends came to 11 bases. Germline loops: CDR1 MNHEY, CDR2 SMNVEV (reference sequence). The length of the CDR3 is 13 residues. The DNA of the CDR3 is TGTGCCAGCAGAAAGCAAGGAGCCTACGAGCAGTACTTC. Its translation: CASRKQGAYEQYF.

The CDR3 protein is CASSRGGRSYEQYF. The CDR3 DNA follows: TGTGCCAGCAGCCGGGGGGGAAGGAGTTACGAGCAGTACTTC. The V call is TRBV6-5, the J call TRBJ2-7; 8 nucleotides match TRBD2. CDR1 is MNHEY and CDR2 is SVGAGI in the germline V gene. The CDR3 length is 14 residues. V trimming: 6 bases; J trimming: 4 bases; junction bases outside the gene matches: 8.

The chain carries TRBV7-9 and TRBJ2-3; TRBD2 agrees at 10 bases. The CDR3 has 15 amino acids. V shed 1 base, J shed 6 bases, and the junction held 4 bases outside the gene matches. Germline CDR1 is SEHNR and CDR2 is FQNEAQ (reference sequence). The CDR3 sequence: CASSLDGAGGDTQYF. CDR3 DNA: TGTGCCAGCAGCTTAGATGGAGCGGGAGGGGATACGCAGTATTTT.

CDR3: CASSVGKGAGGGETQYF. CDR3 DNA sequence: TGTGCCAGCAGTGTGGGGAAAGGGGCGGGAGGAGGAGAGACCCAGTACTTC. V gene TRBV25-1 combines with J gene TRBJ2-5; the match to TRBD2 covers 8 bases. V lost 4 bases and J lost 4; bases outside the gene matches: 14. Germline lookup yields CDR1 MGHDK and CDR2 SYGVNS. The CDR3 loop spans 17 amino acids.

V and J are TRBV7-2 and TRBJ2-5, with 12 nucleotides matching TRBD2. Germline values: CDR1 SGHTA, CDR2 FQGNSA. This CDR3 is 17 amino acids long. V shed 1 base and J 4 bases; nucleotides not matched to a gene: 7. CDR3 nucleotide sequence: TGTGCCAGCAGCTTAGTCGGACTAGCGGGATCGGGAGAGACCCAGTACTTC. Its protein product is CASSLVGLAGSGETQYF. The full variable domain, rest sourced from reference TRBV7-2 and TRBJ2-5, is GAGVSQSPSNKVTEKGKDVELRCDPISGHTALYWYRQSLGQGLEFLIYFQGNSAPDKSGLPSDRFSAERTGGSVSTLTIQRTQQEDSAVYLCASSLVGLAGSGETQYFGPGTRLLVL.

The genes are TRBV19 and TRBJ2-3; 12 bases agree with TRBD1. V lost 3 bases and J lost 6; bases outside the gene matches: 7. CDR3 size: 16 residues. The germline gives CDR1 LNHDA, CDR2 SQIVND (reference sequence). CDR3 DNA: TGTGCCAGTAGTATGGGACAGGGGGCGGGAAGGGATACGCAGTATTTT. Protein product: CASSMGQGAGRDTQYF. The entire variable domain, with the rest obtained from reference TRBV19 and TRBJ2-3, is as follows: DGGITQSPKYLFRKEGQNVTLSCEQNLNHDAMYWYRQDPGQGLRLIYYSQIVNDFQKGDIAEGYSVSREKKESFPLTVTSAQKNPTAFYLCASSMGQGAGRDTQYFGPGTRLTVL.

The chain recombines TRBV6-6 with TRBJ1-3; D not certain. Deletions cut 2 bases from V and 0 bases from J, with 8 bases between. The CDR3 has 15 residues. From germline, CDR1 is MNHNY and CDR2 SVGAGI (reference sequence). CDR3 in amino acids: CASSYLGSSGNTIYF. DNA for the CDR3: TGTGCCAGCAGTTACCTTGGCAGCTCTGGAAACACCATATATTTT.

The chain employs TRBV11-2 and TRBJ2-1, with D perhaps TRBD1 (5 bases). The V end was cut by 0 bases, the J end by 15 bases, with 21 bases between. The CDR3 sequence is 15 residues long. From germline, CDR1 is SGHAT and CDR2 FQNNGV. The CDR3 DNA follows: TGTGCCAGCAGCTTAGACCCCGCAGGGTCCTCCTCTACGTTCTTC. It encodes CASSLDPAGSSSTFF. Combining the CDR3 with reference TRBV11-2 and TRBJ2-1 gives the whole variable domain EAGVAQSPRYKIIEKRQSVAFWCNPISGHATLYWYQQILGQGPKLLIQFQNNGVVDDSQLPKDRFSAERLKGVDSTLKIQPAKLEDSAVYLCASSLDPAGSSSTFFGPGTRLTVL.

V usage is TRBV27 and J usage is TRBJ2-1, with unresolved D. V was clipped by 5 bases and J by 7 bases, with 15 bases between them. CDR1 is MNHEY, CDR2 SMNVEV, per germline (reference sequence). The CDR3 covers 14 residues. The CDR3 loop reads CASSPPPPGNEQFF. CDR3 nucleotides: TGTGCCAGCAGTCCCCCCCCACCCGGGAATGAGCAGTTCTTC.

The chain uses TRBV9 and TRBJ1-1, with D possibly being TRBD1 (5 bases). The CDR3 spans 14 residues. V lost 3 bases to trimming and J lost 3 bases, with 12 bases between them. The germline V gene has CDR1 SGDLS and CDR2 YYNGEE. The DNA of the CDR3 is TGTGCCAGCAGCGAGACGGGGGGGGACACTGAAGCTTTCTTT. This sequence encodes CASSETGGDTEAFF. The variable domain in full, with the rest retrieved from reference TRBV9 and TRBJ1-1, is DSGVTQTPKHLITATGQRVTLRCSPRSGDLSVYWYQQSLDQGLQFLIQYYNGEERAKGNILERFSAQQFPDLHSELNLSSLELGDSALYFCASSETGGDTEAFFGQGTRLTVV.

The genes are TRBV5-6 and TRBJ2-5; the D gene is possibly TRBD2 (5 bases). This CDR3 region has 15 residues. Germline V lookup: CDR1 SGHDT, CDR2 YYEEEE. Trimming pared 6 bases from V and 4 bases from J, leaving 19 bases between. The CDR3 reads CASIPSGGRLETQYF. The CDR3 bases are TGTGCCAGCATTCCTAGTGGAGGACGTTTAGAGACCCAGTACTTC. The entire variable domain, with the rest obtained from reference TRBV5-6 and TRBJ2-5, is as follows: DAGVTQSPTHLIKTRGQQVTLRCSPKSGHDTVSWYQQALGQGPQFIFQYYEEEERQRGNFPDRFSGHQFPNYSSELNVNALLLGDSALYLCASIPSGGRLETQYFGPGTRLLVL.

The gene calls are TRBV13 and TRBJ2-7; possibly TRBD1 for D (6 bases). Germline assignment: CDR1 PRHDT and CDR2 FYEKMQ (reference sequence). The CDR3 has 15 residues. Trimming removed 5 bases at V and 4 bases at J, with 18 bases between. In DNA, the CDR3 is TGTGCCAGCAGCCCCGGAGCAGGGGCCGGTTACGAGCAGTACTTC. It specifies CASSPGAGAGYEQYF.

Written as DNA, the CDR3 is TGTGCCAGCAGCTTTGGGCAGGGTCGAATGGGCGAGCAGTACTTC. Translation gives CASSFGQGRMGEQYF. V usage is TRBV7-2 and J usage is TRBJ2-7; weak D call: TRBD1 (5 bases). The germline CDR1 and CDR2 sequences are SGHTA and FQGNSA. There are 15 residues in the CDR3. V dropped 3 bases and J dropped 6 bases, with 18 bases sitting between them.

The chain links TRBV5-1 to TRBJ2-7; TRBD1 is a possible D gene (5 bases). The CDR3 is made up of 13 amino acids. Trimming shortened V by 3 bases and J by 3 bases, and 10 bases separated the two germline ends. Germline-derived CDR1 and CDR2 are SGHRS and YFSETQ. CDR3 sequence (DNA): TGCGCCAGCAGCTATGGGGCGGACTACGAGCAGTACTTC. Translation gives CASSYGADYEQYF.

The rearrangement uses TRBV7-6 and TRBJ1-1; 11 bases are a match to TRBD1. The CDR3 is 16 residues long. Looked up from germline, CDR1 is SGHVS and CDR2 is FNYEAQ. The junction had 7 bases not matched to a gene; V was cut back by 5 bases and J by 2 bases. The CDR3 here is CASSLGTGGTNTEAFF. CDR3 sequence (DNA): TGTGCCAGCAGCCTCGGGACAGGGGGGACAAACACTGAAGCTTTCTTT.

This chain connects TRBV27 to TRBJ2-7, with TRBD1 matching 7 bases. Germline V gene data show CDR1 as MNHEY and CDR2 as SMNVEV (reference sequence). The CDR3 sequence is 17 residues long. V shed 5 bases, J shed 0 bases, and the junction held 13 bases outside the gene matches. CDR3 in amino acids: CASSPRGRTGRSYEQYF. Here the CDR3 DNA reads TGTGCCAGCAGTCCCCGAGGTCGGACAGGCCGCTCCTACGAGCAGTACTTC.

This sequence joins TRBV7-3 and TRBJ2-5; 9 bases match TRBD1. Germline V lookup: CDR1 SGHTA, CDR2 FQGTGA. V shed 4 bases, J shed 4 bases, and the junction held 1 base outside the gene matches. The CDR3 consists of 13 residues. DNA for the CDR3: TGTGCCAGCAGCTCGGACAGGGGAGAGACCCAGTACTTC. This encodes CASSSDRGETQYF.

This sequence joins TRBV27 and TRBJ2-7, with TRBD1 as a possible D gene (5 bases). The ends were cut back, 5 bases at V and 3 bases at J, with 23 bases in the middle. CDR3 length: 17 residues. Germline CDR1 reads MNHEY; CDR2 reads SMNVEV (reference sequence). CDR3 residues: CASSPYPGSGKGYEQYF. As DNA, the CDR3 is TGTGCCAGCAGTCCCTACCCGGGCTCAGGGAAGGGCTACGAGCAGTACTTC.

V gene TRBV5-4 combines with J gene TRBJ2-3, with D possibly matching TRBD2 (7 bases). Germline V lookup: CDR1 SGHNT, CDR2 YYREEE (reference sequence). This CDR3 comprises 16 residues. V was shortened by 4 bases and J by 0 bases, with 15 bases between the two germline ends. CDR3 DNA sequence: TGTGCCAGCAGCCCTTATGGGGGGGCTAGCACAGATACGCAGTATTTT. Translation gives CASSPYGGASTDTQYF.

This sequence joins TRBV19 and TRBJ2-5, with D possibly matching TRBD1 (5 bases). The CDR3 is made up of 16 amino acids. CDR1 is LNHDA and CDR2 is SQIVND in the germline V gene (reference sequence). Trimming cost V 1 base and J 5 bases, with 17 bases left between them. This chain's CDR3 is CASSIGPQGLGETQYF. The CDR3 DNA reads TGTGCCAGTAGTATAGGACCGCAGGGTTTGGGGGAGACCCAGTACTTC.

V gene TRBV4-3 combines with J gene TRBJ2-1; D possibly corresponds to TRBD2 (6 bases). V was shortened by 3 bases and J by 7 bases, with 13 bases between the two germline ends. Germline V gene lookup returns CDR1 LGHNA and CDR2 YSLEER. The CDR3 length is 14 residues. In DNA, the CDR3 is TGCGCCAGCAGCCAGGGGACGGCGGGGAATGAGCAGTTCTTC. This translates into CASSQGTAGNEQFF.

This chain joins TRBV27 and TRBJ1-5; D is possibly TRBD1 (6 bases). From germline, CDR1 is MNHEY and CDR2 SMNVEV (reference sequence). The length of the CDR3 is 13 residues. The ends were cut back, 4 bases at V and 5 bases at J, with 9 bases in the middle. CDR3 sequence reads: CASSSHRDQPQHF. DNA of the CDR3: TGTGCCAGCAGTTCCCACAGGGATCAGCCCCAGCATTTT.

The V and J genes are TRBV19 and TRBJ1-6, with 8 positions matching TRBD1. CDR1 and CDR2 (germline): LNHDA, SQIVND (reference sequence). This CDR3 is 16 amino acids long. The junction had 8 bases not matched to a gene; V was cut back by 10 bases and J by 0 bases. CDR3 loop: CATQGQGSSYNSPLHF. The CDR3 DNA reads TGTGCCACCCAAGGACAGGGAAGCTCCTATAATTCACCCCTCCACTTT.